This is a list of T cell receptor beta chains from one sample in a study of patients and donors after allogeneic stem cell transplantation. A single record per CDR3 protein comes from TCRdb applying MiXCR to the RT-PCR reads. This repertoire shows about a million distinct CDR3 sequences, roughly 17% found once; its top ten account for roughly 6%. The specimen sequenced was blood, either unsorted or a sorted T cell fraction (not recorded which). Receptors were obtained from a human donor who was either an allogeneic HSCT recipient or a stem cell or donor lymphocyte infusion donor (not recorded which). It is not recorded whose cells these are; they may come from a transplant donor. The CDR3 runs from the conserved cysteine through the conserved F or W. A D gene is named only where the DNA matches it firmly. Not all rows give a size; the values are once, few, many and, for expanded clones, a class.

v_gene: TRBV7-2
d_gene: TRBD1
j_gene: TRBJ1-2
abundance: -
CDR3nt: TGTGCCAGCAGCTCACTACAGGGGCGGGAGGGCTACACCTTC
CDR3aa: CASSSLQGREGYTF

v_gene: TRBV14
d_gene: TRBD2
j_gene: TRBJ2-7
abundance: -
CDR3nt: TGTGCCAGCAGCCAAGGTGGACTAGCGGGTTACGAGCAGTACTTC
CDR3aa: CASSQGGLAGYEQYF

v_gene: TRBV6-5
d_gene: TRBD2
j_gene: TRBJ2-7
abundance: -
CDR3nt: TGTGCCAGCAGTTACTGGGGACTAGCGGGAGGAGACTCCTACGAGCAGTACTTC
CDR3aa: CASSYWGLAGGDSYEQYF

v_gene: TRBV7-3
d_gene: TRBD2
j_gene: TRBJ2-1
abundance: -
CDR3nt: TGTGCCAGCAGTCCAACCCCACTAGCGGGGGGGCGCACGAATGAGCAGTTCTTC
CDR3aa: CASSPTPLAGGRTNEQFF

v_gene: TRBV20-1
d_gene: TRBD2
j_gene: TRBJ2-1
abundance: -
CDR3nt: TGCAGTGCTTTTCGACTAGCGGGAGGATTCGATGAGCAGTTCTTC
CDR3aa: CSAFRLAGGFDEQFF

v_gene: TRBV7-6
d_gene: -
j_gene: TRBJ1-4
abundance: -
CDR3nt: TGTGCCAGCAGCTTAAATTCAGGGCGTGCAACTAATGAAAAACTGTTTTTT
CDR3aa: CASSLNSGRATNEKLFF

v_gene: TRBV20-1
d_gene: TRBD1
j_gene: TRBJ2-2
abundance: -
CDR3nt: TGCAGTGCCCCGGACAGGGGCCGAACTTCGAACACCGGGGAGCTGTTTTTT
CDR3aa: CSAPDRGRTSNTGELFF

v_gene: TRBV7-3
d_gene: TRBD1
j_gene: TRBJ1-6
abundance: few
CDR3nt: TGTGCCAGCAGCTTCGACAGGGCCCAACCCCTCCACTTT
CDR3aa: CASSFDRAQPLHF

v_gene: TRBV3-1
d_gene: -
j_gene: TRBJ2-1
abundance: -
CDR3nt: TGTGCCAGCAGCGAACTGGGGACTTTGGATAATGAGCAGTTCTTC
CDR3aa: CASSELGTLDNEQFF

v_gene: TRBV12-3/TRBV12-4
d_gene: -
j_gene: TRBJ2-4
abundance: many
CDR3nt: TGTGCCAGCAGTTTCCCTGGTAGGGAAAACATTCAGTACTTC
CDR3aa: CASSFPGRENIQYF

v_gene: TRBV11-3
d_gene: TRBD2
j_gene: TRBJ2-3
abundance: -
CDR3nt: TGTGCCAGCAGCCCAGGGGTTAGCGGGGGGCCGGATACGCAGTATTTT
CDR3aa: CASSPGVSGGPDTQYF

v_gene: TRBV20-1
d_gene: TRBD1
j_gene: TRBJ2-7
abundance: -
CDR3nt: TGCAGTGCAAGACCGGGACAGCAGCAGGACGAGCAGTACTTC
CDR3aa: CSARPGQQQDEQYF

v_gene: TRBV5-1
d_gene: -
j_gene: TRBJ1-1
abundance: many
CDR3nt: TGCGCCAGCAGCTTGGTGAGGTTGGCCCCGGGGATGGAATCTGAAGCTTTCTTT
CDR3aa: CASSLVRLAPGMESEAFF

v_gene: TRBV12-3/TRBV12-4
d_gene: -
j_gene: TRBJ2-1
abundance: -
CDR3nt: TGTGCCAGCAGTTTCACTAACCCGTACAATGAGCAGTTCTTC
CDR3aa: CASSFTNPYNEQFF

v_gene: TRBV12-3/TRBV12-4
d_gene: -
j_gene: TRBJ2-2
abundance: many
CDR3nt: TGTGCCAGCAGTTTAGGAAGGGGACCCGGGGAGCTGTTTTTT
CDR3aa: CASSLGRGPGELFF

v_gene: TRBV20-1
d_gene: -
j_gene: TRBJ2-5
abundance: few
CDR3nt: TGCAGTGCTAGAGAAGGCGGGCGGGAGACCCAGTACTTC
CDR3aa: CSAREGGRETQYF

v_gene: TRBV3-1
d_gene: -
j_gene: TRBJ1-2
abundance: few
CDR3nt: TGTGCCAGCAGCTACTGGGGCGGCTACACCTTC
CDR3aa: CASSYWGGYTF

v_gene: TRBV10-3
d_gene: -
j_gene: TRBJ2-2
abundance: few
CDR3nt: TGTGCCATCAGTGTCCCCCTCACCCCCACCGGGGAGCTGTTTTTT
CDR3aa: CAISVPLTPTGELFF

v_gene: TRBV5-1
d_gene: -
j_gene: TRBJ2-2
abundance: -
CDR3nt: TGCGCCAGCAGCTTGCCACAGGGAAAGACCGGGGAGCTGTTTTTT
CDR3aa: CASSLPQGKTGELFF

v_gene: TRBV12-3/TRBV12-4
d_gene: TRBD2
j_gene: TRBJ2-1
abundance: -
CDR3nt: TGTGCCAGCAGTTTCAAAGTAGCGGGAGGCTACAATGAGCAGTTCTTC
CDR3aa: CASSFKVAGGYNEQFF

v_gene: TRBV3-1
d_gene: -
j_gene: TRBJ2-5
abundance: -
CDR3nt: TGTGCCAGCAGCTCAGTTCGCCGGAGACGAGGAGAGACCCAGTACTTC
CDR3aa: CASSSVRRRRGETQYF

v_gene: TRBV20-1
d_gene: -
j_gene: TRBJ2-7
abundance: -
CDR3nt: TGCAGTGCTAGGGACAGAACCTCCTACGAGCAGTACTTC
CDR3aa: CSARDRTSYEQYF

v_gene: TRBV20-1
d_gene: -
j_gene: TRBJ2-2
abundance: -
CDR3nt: TGCAGTGCTAGAGGAGCCCCTCACACCGGGGAGCTGTTTTTT
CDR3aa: CSARGAPHTGELFF

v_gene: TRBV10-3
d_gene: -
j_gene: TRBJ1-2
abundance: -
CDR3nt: TGTGCCATCAGTGAGTCGCGGGCAGGAGGTGGCTACACCTTC
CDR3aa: CAISESRAGGGYTF

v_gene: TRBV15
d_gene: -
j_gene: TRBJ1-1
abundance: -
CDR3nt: TGTGCCACCACCACGGGAGACAGTCCTAACACTGAAGCTTTCTTT
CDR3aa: CATTTGDSPNTEAFF

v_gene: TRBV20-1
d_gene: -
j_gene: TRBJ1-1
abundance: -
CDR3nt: TGCAGTGGCGGGACGTTGAACACTGAAGCTTTCTTT
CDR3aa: CSGGTLNTEAFF

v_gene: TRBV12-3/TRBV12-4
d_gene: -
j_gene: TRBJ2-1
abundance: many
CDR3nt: TGTGCCAGCAGCCCCGATGCGGGATTCTTTGTGGATGAGCAGTTCTTC
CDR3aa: CASSPDAGFFVDEQFF

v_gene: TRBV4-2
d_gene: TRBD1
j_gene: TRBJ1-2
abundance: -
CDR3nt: TGTGCCAGCAGCCAAGCGTCAGGGGGCCGGGGCTACACCTTC
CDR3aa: CASSQASGGRGYTF

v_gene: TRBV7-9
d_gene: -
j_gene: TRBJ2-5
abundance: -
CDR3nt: TGTGCCAGCAGCCCAGCCGCGGGTGCAGAGACCCAGTACTTC
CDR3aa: CASSPAAGAETQYF

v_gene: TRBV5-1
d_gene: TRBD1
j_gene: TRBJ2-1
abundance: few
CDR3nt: TGCGCCAGCAGCTCTCGTCAGGGGGTGTCCTACAATGAGCAGTTCTTC
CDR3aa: CASSSRQGVSYNEQFF

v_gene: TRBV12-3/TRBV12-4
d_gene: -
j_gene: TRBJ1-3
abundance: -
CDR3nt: TGTGCCAGCAGACGAAAGGGGGGGGAGTCTAGCTCTGGAAACACCATATATTTT
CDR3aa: CASRRKGGESSSGNTIYF

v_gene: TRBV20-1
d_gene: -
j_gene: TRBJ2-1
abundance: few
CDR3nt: TGCAGTGCTACAGACGGATTTTACAATGAGCAGTTCTTC
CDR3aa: CSATDGFYNEQFF

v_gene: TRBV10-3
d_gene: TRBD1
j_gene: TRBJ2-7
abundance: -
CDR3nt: TGTGCCATCAGTGACCAGACCCGGGACAGGGTCTACGAGCAGTACTTC
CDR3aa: CAISDQTRDRVYEQYF

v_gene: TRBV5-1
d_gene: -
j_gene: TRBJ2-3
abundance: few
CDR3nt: TGCGCCAGCAGCTTGGCCCGTATAAACCAGGGGTTAGATACGCAGTATTTT
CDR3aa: CASSLARINQGLDTQYF

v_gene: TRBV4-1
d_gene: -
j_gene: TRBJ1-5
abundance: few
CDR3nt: TGCGCCAGCAGCCGGGGGAGAGGTAGCGGGGCCCAGCATTTT
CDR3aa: CASSRGRGSGAQHF

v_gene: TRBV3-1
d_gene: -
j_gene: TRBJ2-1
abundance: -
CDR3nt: TGTGCCAGCAGCCGGGGAGGCGAGGGAGCGCCCTACAATGAGCAGTTCTTC
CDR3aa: CASSRGGEGAPYNEQFF

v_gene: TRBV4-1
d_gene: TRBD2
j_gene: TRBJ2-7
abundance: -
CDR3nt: TGCGCCAGCAGCCAGGCCGGACTAGCGGACGTCTCCTACGAGCAGTACTTC
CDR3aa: CASSQAGLADVSYEQYF

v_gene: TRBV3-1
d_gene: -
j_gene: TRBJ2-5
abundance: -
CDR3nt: TGTGCCAGCAGCCAACGGGAACGGACCCAGTACTTC
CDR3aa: CASSQRERTQYF

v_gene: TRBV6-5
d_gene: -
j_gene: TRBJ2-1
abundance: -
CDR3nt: TGTGCCAGCAGTTTGAACCGGGACAAAAATGAGCAGTTCTTC
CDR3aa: CASSLNRDKNEQFF

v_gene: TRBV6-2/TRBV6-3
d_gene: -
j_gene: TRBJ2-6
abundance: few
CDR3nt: TGTGCCAGCAGTTTTCGATATACAGGGCCAATAATCTCTGGGGCCAACGTCCTGACTTTC
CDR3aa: CASSFRYTGPIISGANVLTF

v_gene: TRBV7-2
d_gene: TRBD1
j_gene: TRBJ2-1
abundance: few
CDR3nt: TGTGCCAGCAGCTCAACCGGGACAGTGAGTTTC
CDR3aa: CASSSTGTVSF

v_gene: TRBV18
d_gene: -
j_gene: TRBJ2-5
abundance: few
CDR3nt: TGTGCCAGCTCACCACAGCGGATACAAGAGACCCAGTACTTC
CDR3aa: CASSPQRIQETQYF

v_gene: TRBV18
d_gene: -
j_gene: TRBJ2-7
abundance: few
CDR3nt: TGTGCCAGCTCACCGTCGACCGTCACCTACGAGCAGTACTTC
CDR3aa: CASSPSTVTYEQYF